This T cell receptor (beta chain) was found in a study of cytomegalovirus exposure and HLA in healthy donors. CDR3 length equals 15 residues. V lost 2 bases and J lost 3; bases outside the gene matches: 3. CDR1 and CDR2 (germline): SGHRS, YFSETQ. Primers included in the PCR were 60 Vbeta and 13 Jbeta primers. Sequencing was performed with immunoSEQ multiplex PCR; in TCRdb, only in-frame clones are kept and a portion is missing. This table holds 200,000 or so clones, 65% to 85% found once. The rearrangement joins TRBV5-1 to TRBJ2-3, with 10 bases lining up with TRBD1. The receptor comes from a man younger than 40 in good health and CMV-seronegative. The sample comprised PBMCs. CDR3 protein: CASSLRTGGTDTQYF. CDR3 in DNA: TGCGCCAGCAGCTTAAGGACAGGGGGTACAGATACGCAGTATTTT. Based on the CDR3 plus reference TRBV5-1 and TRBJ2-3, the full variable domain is KAGVTQTPRYLIKTRGQQVTLSCSPISGHRSVSWYQQTPGQGLQFLFEYFSETQRNKGNFPGRFSGRQFSNSRSEMNVSTLELGDSALYLCASSLRTGGTDTQYFGPGTRLTVL.